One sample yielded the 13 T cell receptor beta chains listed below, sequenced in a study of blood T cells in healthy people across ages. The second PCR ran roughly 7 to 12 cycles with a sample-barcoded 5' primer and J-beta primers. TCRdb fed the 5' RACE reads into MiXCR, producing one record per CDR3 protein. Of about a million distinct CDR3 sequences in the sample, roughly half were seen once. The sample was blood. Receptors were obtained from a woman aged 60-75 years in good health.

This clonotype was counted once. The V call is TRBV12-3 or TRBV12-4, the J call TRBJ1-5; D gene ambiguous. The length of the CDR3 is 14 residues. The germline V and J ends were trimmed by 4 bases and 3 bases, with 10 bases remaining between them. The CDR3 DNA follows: TGTGCCAGCAGTTCCGACGGATCCAATCAGCCCCAGCATTTT. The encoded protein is CASSSDGSNQPQHF.

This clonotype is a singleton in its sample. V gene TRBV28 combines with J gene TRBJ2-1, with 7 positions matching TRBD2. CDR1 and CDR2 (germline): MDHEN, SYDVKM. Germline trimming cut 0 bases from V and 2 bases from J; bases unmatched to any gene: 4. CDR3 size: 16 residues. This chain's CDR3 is CASSLWGGGAYNEQFF. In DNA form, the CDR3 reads TGTGCCAGCAGTTTATGGGGCGGGGGAGCCTACAATGAGCAGTTCTTC.

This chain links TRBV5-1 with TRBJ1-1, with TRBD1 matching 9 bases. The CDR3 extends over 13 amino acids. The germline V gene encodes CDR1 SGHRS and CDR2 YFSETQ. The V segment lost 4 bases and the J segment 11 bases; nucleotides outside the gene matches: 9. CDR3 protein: CASSGGQGSYAFF. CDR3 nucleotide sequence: TGCGCCAGCAGCGGAGGACAGGGGTCGTATGCTTTCTTT. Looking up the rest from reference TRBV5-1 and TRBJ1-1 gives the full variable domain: KAGVTQTPRYLIKTRGQQVTLSCSPISGHRSVSWYQQTPGQGLQFLFEYFSETQRNKGNFPGRFSGRQFSNSRSEMNVSTLELGDSALYLCASSGGQGSYAFFGQGTRLTVV.

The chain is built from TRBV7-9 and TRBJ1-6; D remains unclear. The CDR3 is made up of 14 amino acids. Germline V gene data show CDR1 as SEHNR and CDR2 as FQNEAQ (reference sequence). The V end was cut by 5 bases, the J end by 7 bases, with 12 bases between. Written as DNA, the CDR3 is TGTGCCAGCAGCCAGGAGGTCAAAAATTCACCCCTCCACTTT. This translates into CASSQEVKNSPLHF. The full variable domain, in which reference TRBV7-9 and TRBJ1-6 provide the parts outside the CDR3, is DTGVSQNPRHKITKRGQNVTFRCDPISEHNRLYWYRQTLGQGPEFLTYFQNEAQLEKSRLLSDRFSAERPKGSFSTLEIQRTEQGDSAMYLCASSQEVKNSPLHFGNGTRLTVT.

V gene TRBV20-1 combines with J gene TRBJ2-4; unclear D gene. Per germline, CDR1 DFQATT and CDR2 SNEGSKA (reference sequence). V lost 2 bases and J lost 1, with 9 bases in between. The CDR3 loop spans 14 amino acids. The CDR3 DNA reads TGCAGTGCTAGATTAGTGGTGGCCAAAAACATTCAGTACTTC. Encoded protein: CSARLVVAKNIQYF.

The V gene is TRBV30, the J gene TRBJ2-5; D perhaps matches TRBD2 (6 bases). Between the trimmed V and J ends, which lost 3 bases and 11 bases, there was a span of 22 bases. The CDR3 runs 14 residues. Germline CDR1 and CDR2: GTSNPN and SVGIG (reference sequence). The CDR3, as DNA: TGTGCCTGGAGCGTAACTAGCCGCTACAATGAGCAGTACTTC. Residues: CAWSVTSRYNEQYF.

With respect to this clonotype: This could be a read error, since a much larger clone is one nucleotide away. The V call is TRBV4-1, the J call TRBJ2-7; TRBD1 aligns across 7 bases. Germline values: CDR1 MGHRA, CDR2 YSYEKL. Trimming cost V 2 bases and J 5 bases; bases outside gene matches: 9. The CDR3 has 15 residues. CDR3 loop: CASSQRGQESNEQYF. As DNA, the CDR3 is TGCGCCAGCAGCCAAAGGGGGCAGGAGTCGAACGAGCAGTACTTC.

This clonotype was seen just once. In DNA, the CDR3 is TGCGCCAGCAGCCCCTTACTAGCGGGAGTAATAGGAGACACCGGGGAGCTGTTTTTT. Residues: CASSPLLAGVIGDTGELFF. The rearrangement links TRBV5-1 to TRBJ2-2, with 11 bases aligning to TRBD2. The V and J ends lost 4 bases and 3 bases, in that order; junction bases with no gene match: 14. From germline, CDR1 is SGHRS and CDR2 YFSETQ. This CDR3 has 19 amino acids. Drawing the rest from reference TRBV5-1 and TRBJ2-2, the complete variable domain is KAGVTQTPRYLIKTRGQQVTLSCSPISGHRSVSWYQQTPGQGLQFLFEYFSETQRNKGNFPGRFSGRQFSNSRSEMNVSTLELGDSALYLCASSPLLAGVIGDTGELFFGEGSRLTVL.

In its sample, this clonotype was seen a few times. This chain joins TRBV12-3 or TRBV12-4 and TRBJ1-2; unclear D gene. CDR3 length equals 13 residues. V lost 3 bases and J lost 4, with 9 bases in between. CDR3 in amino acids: CASSFKDLYGYTF. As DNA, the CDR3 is TGTGCCAGCAGTTTCAAGGACCTCTATGGCTACACCTTC.

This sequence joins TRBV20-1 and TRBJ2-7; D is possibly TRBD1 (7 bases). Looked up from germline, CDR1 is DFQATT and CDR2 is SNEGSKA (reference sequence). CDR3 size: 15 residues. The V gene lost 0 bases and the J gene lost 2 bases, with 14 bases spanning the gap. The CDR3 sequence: CSARDGQGGAYEQYF. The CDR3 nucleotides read TGCAGTGCTAGAGATGGCCAGGGGGGAGCCTACGAGCAGTACTTC.

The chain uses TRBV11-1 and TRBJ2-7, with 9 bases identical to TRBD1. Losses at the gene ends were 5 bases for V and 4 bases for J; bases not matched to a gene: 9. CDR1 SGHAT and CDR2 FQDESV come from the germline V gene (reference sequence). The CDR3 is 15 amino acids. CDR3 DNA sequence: TGTGCCAGCAGCCTACGAGACGGACAGGGGTACGAGCAGTACTTC. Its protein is CASSLRDGQGYEQYF.

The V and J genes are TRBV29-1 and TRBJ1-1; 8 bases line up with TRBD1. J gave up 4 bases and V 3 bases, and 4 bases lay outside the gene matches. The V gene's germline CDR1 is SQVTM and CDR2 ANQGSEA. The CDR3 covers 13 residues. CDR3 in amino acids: CSVDPDRVTEAFF. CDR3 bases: TGCAGCGTTGACCCGGACAGGGTCACTGAAGCTTTCTTT.

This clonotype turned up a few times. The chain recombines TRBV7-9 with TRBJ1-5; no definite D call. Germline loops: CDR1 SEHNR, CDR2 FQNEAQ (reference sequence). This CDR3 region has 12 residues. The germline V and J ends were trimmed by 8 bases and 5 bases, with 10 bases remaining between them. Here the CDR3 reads CASGRVDQPQHF. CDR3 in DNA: TGTGCCAGCGGGAGGGTGGATCAGCCCCAGCATTTT.